Shown below are 32 T cell receptor beta chains from a single sample sequenced in a study of cytomegalovirus exposure and HLA in healthy donors. Vbeta (60) and Jbeta (13) primers were used in the PCR. Method: immunoSEQ multiplex PCR; TCRdb's copy keeps in-frame clones and lacks some. This sample has some 160,000 clones; roughly two thirds occur once, and the top ten carry 5.4%. Sequencing input: PBMCs. The origin of the receptors is a woman aged 18-29 years in good health and CMV-seropositive.

CDR3 DNA sequence: TGTGCCAGCAGTGAAGAGGGACAGGGGTATGAAAAACTGTTTTTT. Amino acids: CASSEEGQGYEKLFF. This chain uses TRBV2 with TRBJ1-4; 10 bases are shared with TRBD1. The V gene end was trimmed by 1 base and the J gene end by 6 bases; junction bases not matched to a gene: 2. In germline, CDR1 is SNHLY, CDR2 FYNNEI. The CDR3 has 15 residues.

The V and J genes are TRBV7-2 and TRBJ2-1, with a weak D call TRBD2 (6 bases). CDR1 and CDR2 from the germline V gene are SGHTA and FQGNSA. V was clipped by 5 bases and J by 3 bases, with 8 bases between them. This CDR3 has 13 residues. CDR3 DNA sequence: TGTGCCAGCAGCGGGGGGAACTACAATGAGCAGTTCTTC. It translates to CASSGGNYNEQFF.

The genes are TRBV30 and TRBJ2-1, with 14 positions matching TRBD2. Germline CDR1 and CDR2: GTSNPN and SVGIG (reference sequence). V shed 2 bases and J 8 bases; nucleotides not matched to a gene: 5. This CDR3 is 15 amino acids long. The CDR3 bases are TGTGCCTGGAGTAGGACTAGCGGGGGGTACGATGAGCAGTTCTTC. Translation: CAWSRTSGGYDEQFF.

The chain employs TRBV11-1 and TRBJ1-1; D not resolved. The CDR3 extends over 17 amino acids. CDR1 and CDR2 (germline): SGHAT, FQDESV (reference sequence). V dropped 2 bases and J dropped 2 bases, with 18 bases sitting between them. This CDR3 reads CASSLIYSWEGNTEAFF. CDR3 in DNA: TGTGCCAGCAGCTTAATATATAGCTGGGAGGGAAACACTGAAGCTTTCTTT.

This clone was observed a handful of times. This sequence joins TRBV5-1 and TRBJ2-1; the D gene is possibly TRBD2 (5 bases). V shed 0 bases and J shed 8 bases, with 21 bases lying between them. CDR3 length: 17 amino acids. CDR1 is SGHRS and CDR2 is YFSETQ in the germline V gene. The CDR3 spells CASSLGYLAPGMDEQFF. Here the CDR3 DNA reads TGCGCCAGCAGCTTGGGGTATCTGGCCCCGGGGATGGATGAGCAGTTCTTC.

The J gene is TRBJ2-7, the V gene TRBV30; tentatively, D is TRBD2 (6 bases). V lost 7 bases and J lost 3, with 19 bases in between. The CDR3 totals 14 residues. The germline V gene has CDR1 GTSNPN and CDR2 SVGIG (reference sequence). Written as DNA, the CDR3 is TGTGCCTCTACCGGGGAGTTAGCGGTCTACGAGCAGTACTTC. Translated: CASTGELAVYEQYF.

The chain employs TRBV2 and TRBJ1-1; 8 bases match TRBD1. CDR3 length equals 15 residues. Germline V CDR1 and CDR2: SNHLY, FYNNEI. V lost 5 bases, J lost 6 bases, and 11 bases stayed unmatched. The CDR3 loop is CASSIGSGGYAEAFF. CDR3 DNA: TGTGCCAGCAGTATCGGGTCAGGGGGCTATGCTGAAGCTTTCTTT.

The J gene is TRBJ2-7, the V gene TRBV5-4; 9 nucleotides match TRBD1. In germline, CDR1 is SGHNT, CDR2 YYREEE (reference sequence). This CDR3 contains 16 residues. With 4 bases clipped from V and 2 bases from J, the junction kept 10 bases outside the gene matches. CDR3 region: CASSHSPGQGTYEQYF. Here the CDR3 DNA reads TGTGCCAGCAGCCATTCCCCGGGACAGGGTACCTACGAGCAGTACTTC.

The chain links TRBV28 to TRBJ2-1; 7 bases fit TRBD1. The CDR3 is 14 residues long. Germline loops: CDR1 MDHEN, CDR2 SYDVKM. J was trimmed by 4 bases and V by 6 bases; bases with no gene match: 6. The CDR3 sequence is CASRTGTDYNEQFF. CDR3 DNA: TGTGCCAGCAGGACCGGGACAGATTACAATGAGCAGTTCTTC.

Note on this clone: The junction and the germline gene differ at one end; a read error may be behind it. Other DNA sequences within the sample encode an identical CDR3. The chain carries TRBV4-1 and TRBJ1-1, with a weak D call TRBD1 (5 bases). The CDR3 covers 16 residues. CDR1 MGHRA and CDR2 YSYEKL come from the germline V gene. In nucleotides, the CDR3 is TGCGCTAGCAGCCTTAGAGCGACGGGGGAGTACACTGACGCTTTCTTT. It codes for CASSLRATGEYTDAFF.

The chain links TRBV4-1 to TRBJ1-1; 8 positions agree with TRBD1. The V gene's germline CDR1 is MGHRA and CDR2 YSYEKL. V trimming: 5 bases; J trimming: 4 bases; junction bases outside the gene matches: 9. The CDR3 spans 15 residues. The CDR3: CASSDPAGGFTEAFF. The CDR3 nucleotides read TGCGCCAGCAGCGACCCCGCAGGGGGCTTCACTGAAGCTTTCTTT.

This chain connects TRBV4-2 to TRBJ2-3, with 8 nucleotides matching TRBD2. Germline V gives CDR1 LGHNA, CDR2 YNFKEQ. V lost 3 bases and J lost 4; bases outside the gene matches: 9. The CDR3 has 16 residues. CDR3 nucleotide sequence: TGTGCCAGCAGCCAGATAGCAGGACTAGCCTCAGATACGCAGTATTTT. Residues: CASSQIAGLASDTQYF.

The chain employs TRBV4-2 and TRBJ2-3, with a possible D match to TRBD2 (7 bases). CDR1 and CDR2 (germline): LGHNA, YNFKEQ. Trimming left V 7 bases short and J 3 bases short, with 26 bases between. The CDR3 is 18 amino acids. CDR3 coding DNA: TGTGCCAGCACCCCAGGATGGCGGGGGCCGTATGGGACAGATACGCAGTATTTT. It yields the protein CASTPGWRGPYGTDTQYF.

The rearrangement joins TRBV5-5 to TRBJ1-2; TRBD1 aligns across 7 bases. Germline-derived CDR1 and CDR2 are SGHKS and YYEKEE (reference sequence). CDR3 length: 14 residues. The V segment lost 4 bases and the J segment 8 bases; nucleotides outside the gene matches: 11. This chain's CDR3 is CASSAQGRGGGYTF. CDR3 nucleotide sequence: TGTGCCAGCAGCGCACAGGGGCGAGGAGGAGGCTACACCTTC.

This clone has just a few counts. This same CDR3 is encoded by further DNA sequences in the sample. The V call is TRBV9, the J call TRBJ1-1; possibly TRBD1 for D (5 bases). V lost 7 bases and J 3 bases, leaving 13 bases between the germline ends. Germline V gene lookup returns CDR1 SGDLS and CDR2 YYNGEE. The length of the CDR3 is 13 residues. CDR3 DNA sequence: TGTGCCAGCTCTCTGGGAGGGGACACTGAAGCTTTCTTT. Translated: CASSLGGDTEAFF. Supplemented by reference TRBV9 and TRBJ1-1, the full variable domain reads DSGVTQTPKHLITATGQRVTLRCSPRSGDLSVYWYQQSLDQGLQFLIQYYNGEERAKGNILERFSAQQFPDLHSELNLSSLELGDSALYFCASSLGGDTEAFFGQGTRLTVV.

A note on this clone: The sample carries other DNA sequences with the same CDR3. The J gene is TRBJ1-1, the V gene TRBV5-1; possible D gene TRBD1, 6 bases. This CDR3 has 15 residues. Germline V gene lookup returns CDR1 SGHRS and CDR2 YFSETQ. V lost 0 bases and J lost 1, with 10 bases in between. CDR3 DNA: TGCGCCAGCAGCTTGGAGCGAGGGGGGAACACTGAAGCTTTCTTT. Translation gives CASSLERGGNTEAFF.

This clone was detected only once. This sequence joins TRBV5-1 and TRBJ2-1; the D gene is possibly TRBD2 (5 bases). V shed 2 bases and J shed 11 bases, with 17 bases lying between them. The CDR3 consists of 14 residues. Germline V gene sequence: CDR1 SGHRS, CDR2 YFSETQ. The DNA for the CDR3 is TGCGCCAGCAGCTTAGATCCTGGCGGGTACAAGCAGTTCTTC. It codes for CASSLDPGGYKQFF.

The V and J genes are TRBV13 and TRBJ2-5; D perhaps matches TRBD1 (6 bases). The CDR3 is 14 residues long. Trimming took off 3 bases at V and 5 bases at J, with 13 bases between the two ends. CDR1 PRHDT and CDR2 FYEKMQ come from the germline V gene (reference sequence). DNA of the CDR3: TGTGCCAGCAGCTTGTCACAGGGAGTGGAGACCCAGTACTTC. Amino acid sequence: CASSLSQGVETQYF. Complete variable domain (other parts from reference TRBV13 and TRBJ2-5): AAGVIQSPRHLIKEKRETATLKCYPIPRHDTVYWYQQGPGQDPQFLISFYEKMQSDKGSIPDRFSAQQFSDYHSELNMSSLELGDSALYFCASSLSQGVETQYFGPGTRLLVL.

This chain connects TRBV4-3 to TRBJ1-5; D may be TRBD1 (5 bases). The CDR3 totals 18 residues. The V gene lost 0 bases and the J gene lost 4 bases, with 19 bases spanning the gap. The V gene's germline CDR1 is LGHNA and CDR2 YSLEER. The CDR3, as DNA: TGCGCCAGCAGCCAAGATAGGCTTAAGGGGCTAGGTAATCAGCCCCAGCATTTT. This translates into CASSQDRLKGLGNQPQHF.

This clone was seen only once. The chain combines TRBV5-1 with TRBJ1-6; D is uncertain. Trimming left V 0 bases short and J 0 bases short, with 7 bases between. Germline CDR1 and CDR2: SGHRS and YFSETQ. The CDR3 is 16 amino acids. CDR3 DNA: TGCGCCAGCAGCTTGGGGGAGAGCTCCTATAATTCACCCCTCCACTTT. Protein: CASSLGESSYNSPLHF. The full variable domain, with the rest looked up from reference TRBV5-1 and TRBJ1-6, is KAGVTQTPRYLIKTRGQQVTLSCSPISGHRSVSWYQQTPGQGLQFLFEYFSETQRNKGNFPGRFSGRQFSNSRSEMNVSTLELGDSALYLCASSLGESSYNSPLHFGNGTRLTVT.

This CDR3 is CASSQETGGLWDIQYF. The CDR3 nucleotides are TGCGCCAGCAGCCAAGAAACAGGGGGCCTCTGGGACATTCAGTACTTC. The gene calls are TRBV4-1 and TRBJ2-4; 9 bases agree with TRBD1. Germline CDR1 is MGHRA and CDR2 is YSYEKL. Trimming took 0 bases from V and 8 from J; bases not matched to a gene: 8. The CDR3 loop spans 16 amino acids.

Regarding this clone: This sample also contains other DNA sequences that code for the same CDR3. The genes are TRBV18 and TRBJ1-1, with 10 bases aligning to TRBD1. With 6 bases clipped from V and 5 bases from J, the junction kept 3 bases outside the gene matches. The germline gives CDR1 KGHSH, CDR2 LQKENI. The CDR3 has 13 residues. DNA for the CDR3: TGTGCCAGCTCCCCGGGACAGGGGACTGAAGCTTTCTTT. Encoded protein: CASSPGQGTEAFF. The variable domain in full, with the rest retrieved from reference TRBV18 and TRBJ1-1, is NAGVMQNPRHLVRRRGQEARLRCSPMKGHSHVYWYRQLPEEGLKFMVYLQKENIIDESGMPKERFSAEFPKEGPSILRIQQVVRGDSAAYFCASSPGQGTEAFFGQGTRLTVV.

This chain uses TRBV30 with TRBJ1-3; no reliable D call. The CDR3 extends over 14 amino acids. Germline V gene sequence: CDR1 GTSNPN, CDR2 SVGIG (reference sequence). The V and J ends lost 1 base and 0 bases respectively, with 7 bases between them. The CDR3 DNA follows: TGTGCCTGGAGTGGCAGGCCCTCTGGAAACACCATATATTTT. This translates into CAWSGRPSGNTIYF. Looking up the rest from reference TRBV30 and TRBJ1-3 gives the full variable domain: SQTIHQWPATLVQPVGSPLSLECTVEGTSNPNLYWYRQAAGRGLQLLFYSVGIGQISSEVPQNLSASRPQDRQFILSSKKLLLSDSGFYLCAWSGRPSGNTIYFGEGSWLTVV.

J is TRBJ2-1 and V is TRBV7-2; 8 bases are a match to TRBD1. The length of the CDR3 is 15 residues. Unmatched junction bases numbered 11, after V lost 5 bases and J lost 8 bases. From germline, CDR1 is SGHTA and CDR2 FQGNSA. DNA for the CDR3: TGTGCCAGCAGCCCCGACAGGGGATCCTCCTATGAGCAGTTCTTC. Translation gives CASSPDRGSSYEQFF. Drawing the rest from reference TRBV7-2 and TRBJ2-1, the complete variable domain is GAGVSQSPSNKVTEKGKDVELRCDPISGHTALYWYRQSLGQGLEFLIYFQGNSAPDKSGLPSDRFSAERTGGSVSTLTIQRTQQEDSAVYLCASSPDRGSSYEQFFGPGTRLTVL.

The V call is TRBV5-6, the J call TRBJ1-4; D call uncertain. V shed 2 bases and J shed 5 bases, with 13 bases lying between them. There are 15 residues in the CDR3. In germline, CDR1 is SGHDT, CDR2 YYEEEE. The CDR3 spells CASSLSRPTNEKLFF. The DNA for the CDR3 is TGTGCCAGCAGCTTAAGTCGACCGACAAATGAAAAACTGTTTTTT.

The chain employs TRBV27 and TRBJ1-5; TRBD1 matches 9 bases. With V trimmed by 7 bases and J by 6 bases, 10 bases remained unmatched. CDR3 size: 15 residues. From germline, CDR1 is MNHEY and CDR2 SMNVEV (reference sequence). For the CDR3, the DNA is TGTGCCAGCATGCCAAGCACAGGGGGCGTTCAGCCCCAGCATTTT. As protein: CASMPSTGGVQPQHF.

The rearrangement links TRBV11-2 to TRBJ2-5; 7 bases match TRBD1. The CDR3 extends over 15 amino acids. V was pared by 5 bases and J by 0 bases, with 6 bases of the junction left unmatched. Germline CDR1 and CDR2: SGHAT and FQNNGV. This CDR3 is CASSPRTGNQETQYF. In DNA, the CDR3 is TGTGCCAGCAGCCCGAGGACAGGAAACCAAGAGACCCAGTACTTC.

The chain carries TRBV4-3 and TRBJ1-2, with 8 bases identical to TRBD1. The V segment lost 4 bases and the J segment 0 bases; nucleotides outside the gene matches: 4. CDR1 and CDR2 from the germline V gene are LGHNA and YSLEER. This CDR3 region has 15 residues. As DNA, the CDR3 is TGCGCCAGCAGCCTCCAGACAGGGGCTAACTATGGCTACACCTTC. As protein: CASSLQTGANYGYTF.

The V gene is TRBV6-1, the J gene TRBJ2-1; 10 bases line up with TRBD2. CDR1 MNHNS and CDR2 SASEGT come from the germline V gene. CDR3 length: 15 amino acids. J gave up 3 bases and V 1 base, and 0 bases lay outside the gene matches. CDR3 in DNA: TGTGCCAGCAGTGAAGAGCGGGGGGGCTACAATGAGCAGTTCTTC. This translates into CASSEERGGYNEQFF.

This chain links TRBV7-8 with TRBJ1-6, with 8 positions matching TRBD1. The CDR3 covers 16 residues. The junction had 17 bases not matched to a gene; V was cut back by 5 bases and J by 14 bases. Germline values: CDR1 SGHVS, CDR2 FQNEAQ. The CDR3 sequence is CASSSLDRELIHSLHF. DNA for the CDR3: TGTGCCAGCAGCAGCTTGGACAGGGAACTAATTCATTCCCTCCACTTT. Full variable domain (rest looked up from reference TRBV7-8 and TRBJ1-6): GAGVSQSPRYKVAKRGQDVALRCDPISGHVSLFWYQQALGQGPEFLTYFQNEAQLDKSGLPSDRFFAERPEGSVSTLKIQRTQQEDSAVYLCASSSLDRELIHSLHFGNGTRLTVT.

The V and J genes are TRBV5-6 and TRBJ2-3, with TRBD2 matching over 7 bases. CDR1 and CDR2 from the germline V gene are SGHDT and YYEEEE. V shed 3 bases and J 2 bases; nucleotides not matched to a gene: 6. The CDR3 length is 15 residues. As DNA, the CDR3 is TGTGCCAGCAGCTCCGGGACTACCCTCACAGATACGCAGTATTTT. Translating it yields CASSSGTTLTDTQYF.

The chain is built from TRBV27 and TRBJ1-5; no clear D. The CDR3 contains 13 residues. Germline V CDR1 and CDR2: MNHEY, SMNVEV (reference sequence). The V and J ends lost 3 bases and 7 bases respectively, with 10 bases between them. CDR3 sequence reads: CASSLRISQPQHF. The CDR3 DNA is TGTGCCAGCAGTTTGCGTATCTCGCAGCCCCAGCATTTT.